This note documents a single T cell receptor beta chain sequence. Its antigen is not yet known. The input lacks base qualities; no much larger clone sits a single base away. The time point label for this specimen denotes: peripheral blood 6 weeks after treatment start. A cohort of approximately 30 patients with locally advanced or metastatic urothelial carcinoma, treated at Memorial Sloan Kettering on a trial protocol, was included. Peripheral blood mononuclear cells were collected pretreatment and during treatment, with between 1 and 8 total time points obtained per patient. The Qiagen DNeasy Blood extraction kit was used to purify genomic DNA from total PBMCs and tumor samples. Collected pretreatment and during treatment, PBMCs were isolated and stored as previously described. The germline V gene specifies SGDLS as CDR1 and YYNGEE as CDR2. The junction carries 12 bases between V and J, which are trimmed by 0 bases and 1 base respectively. The CDR3, cysteine through phenylalanine, is 16 amino acids long. The only DNA kept is the CDR3, 48 bases in frame from the first base.

To estimate absolute template abundance from read counts, synthetic TCR analog templates were spiked into each PCR. The immunoSEQ assay was used to amplify TCRbeta CDR3 regions from genomic DNA with bias-controlled V and J gene primers. Sequencing of rearranged TCRbeta segments was performed at approximately 20X coverage. As for the original processing: Clustering was used to correct sequencing errors, and CDR3s were annotated against IMGT so that V, D and J genes could be assigned. Only productive TCRbeta rearrangements were used in downstream analyses, excluding out-of-frame or stop-codon sequences. Clonality was computed as one minus Shannon entropy normalized by the log of the number of unique productive sequences. Fisher's exact test with Benjamini-Hochberg correction, using a cutoff of adjusted p below 0.01, was how clones that differed between time points or between blood and tumor were identified. TCRdb's version of the immuneACCESS table is confined to in-frame rearrangements and falls short of the full clone set. An unresolved V gene accounts for under half of the shortfall where checked; the remainder is of unknown origin. The DNA gave D and trimming, while V, J and clone size come from that table. For this sample there are 30,000 or so clones; roughly 87% appear just once. The biggest ten clones account for about 8% of the sample.

The data derive from a study of PD-L1 blockade in urothelial cancer (dated by TCRdb to about 2017). About the investigation overall: All patients started therapy in about 2014 and received atezolizumab 1,200 mg intravenously every 3 weeks. Patients had an ECOG performance status of 0 or 1 and had received between 0 and 3 prior chemotherapy regimens. About 90% of the roughly 30 patients were identified as males with urothelial cancer of bladder origin, and a prior smoking history was reported by 18 of 29 patients. Blood samples were analyzed 3 weeks after the start of treatment (second dose) and 6 weeks after the start of treatment. Durable clinical benefit was defined as progression-free survival longer than 6 months, and TCR features were also tested against progression-free and overall survival. Roughly ten patients achieved durable clinical benefit and 15 to 20 did not. Blood samples gave a median of around 140,000 T cells and 83,000 or so unique TCRs, with a median clonality of approximately 0.078. Pretreatment blood TCR-seq was available for twenty-nine patients, at least one posttreatment blood collection was obtained for 24 patients, and tumor TCR-seq was available for 24 patients. TCR sequencing covered pretreatment tumor samples and matched, serially collected peripheral blood taken before and after atezolizumab treatment. In the same patients, whole exome sequencing and RNA sequencing of pretreatment tumors were performed in addition to TCR sequencing. The study, an exploratory multi-omic analysis, examined somatic, immune and clinical correlates of response to PD-L1 blockade with atezolizumab in urothelial cancer. Overall results and qualifications from the work: Because the sample size was small (n of about 29) and many exploratory analyses were performed, the results are intended to be hypothesis-generating. A pretreatment peripheral blood TCR clonality below the median was linked to improved progression-free and overall survival. Patients with durable benefit showed greater expansion of tumor-associated TCR clones in peripheral blood 3 weeks after starting treatment (n ≈ 21, p = 0.022).

The sequence is built from TRBV9 and TRBJ2-3; the D segment cannot be called with confidence. The source is an elderly man with urothelial cancer. Sequencing was performed on PBMCs, taken around atezolizumab (anti-PD-L1) treatment. Here the CDR3 is given as CASSVVPAGGTDTQYF. In nucleotides, the sequence is TGTGCCAGCAGCGTAGTTCCTGCCGGAGGCACAGATACGCAGTATTTT.